One TCR beta chain is described in this entry. Generated by immunoSEQ multiplex PCR, the TCRdb table keeps only in-frame clones and is missing some. Found here are around 72,000 clones, 84% of them singletons; the top ten hold 4.5%. The sample originates from a study of blood T cell repertoires in COVID-19. Study-level information: The study drew acute and convalescent COVID-19 samples from the United States, Italy and Spain. Sample material is recorded as cDNA or gDNA derived from T cells, B-cell-depleted T cells, or PBMCs.

Germline lookup yields CDR1 SNHLY and CDR2 FYNNEI. This CDR3 is built from 15 residues. The ends were cut back, 0 bases at V and 10 bases at J, with 13 bases in the middle. This chain uses TRBV2 with TRBJ1-6; D is undetermined. Sequencing used peripheral blood. The sequence was collected from an older woman with acute or convalescent COVID-19. CDR3 in DNA: TGTGCCAGCAGTGAAGCGACGGCTGACACCTCACCCCTCCACTTT. Its protein is CASSEATADTSPLHF. The whole variable domain, remainder taken from reference TRBV2 and TRBJ1-6, is EPEVTQTPSHQVTQMGQEVILRCVPISNHLYFYWYRQILGQKVEFLVSFYNNEISEKSEIFDDQFSVERPDGSNFTLKIRSTKLEDSAMYFCASSEATADTSPLHFGNGTRLTVT.